Following are 4 T cell receptor beta chains from one sample sequenced in a study of PD-1 blockade in classical Hodgkin lymphoma. The sample's time point: newly diagnosed, previously untreated cHL patient sample. Negative selection with magnetic separation was used to purify CD4+ T cells from thawed PBMCs. The table came from immunoSEQ multiplex PCR; TCRdb's copy has only in-frame clones and leaves some out. The table has under 35,000 clones, 88% seen once. Sequences were obtained from CD4+ T cells from blood. The receptor set was obtained from a human donor with classical Hodgkin lymphoma.

The chain joins TRBV20-1 to TRBJ1-1; D uncertain. Trimming pared 6 bases from V and 8 bases from J, leaving 10 bases between. This CDR3 comprises 10 residues. Germline V gives CDR1 DFQATT, CDR2 SNEGSKA (reference sequence). DNA of the CDR3: TGCAGTGCCCGGATAGAAGAAGCTTTCTTT. This gives the protein CSARIEEAFF.

The V and J genes are TRBV11-1 and TRBJ2-7; tentatively, D is TRBD2 (5 bases). The germline V gene encodes CDR1 SGHAT and CDR2 FQDESV (reference sequence). The CDR3 runs to 14 residues. V lost 4 bases, J lost 1 base, and 11 bases lay in between. The CDR3, as DNA: TGTGCCAGCAGCTCTGGGAGAAATTCCTACGAGCAGTACTTC. Translating gives CASSSGRNSYEQYF. The complete variable domain, with remaining parts taken from reference TRBV11-1 and TRBJ2-7, reads EAEVAQSPRYKITEKSQAVAFWCDPISGHATLYWYRQILGQGPELLVQFQDESVVDDSQLPKDRFSAERLKGVDSTLKIQPAELGDSAMYLCASSSGRNSYEQYFGPGTRLTVT.

The chain carries TRBV5-1 and TRBJ2-3; 9 bases fit TRBD2. This CDR3 has 16 residues. The junction had 6 bases not matched to a gene; V was cut back by 2 bases and J by 2 bases. The germline CDR1 and CDR2 sequences are SGHRS and YFSETQ. CDR3 protein: CASSLVSGSSTDTQYF. The CDR3 DNA reads as TGCGCCAGCAGCTTAGTTAGCGGGAGCTCCACAGATACGCAGTATTTT. Full variable domain (rest looked up from reference TRBV5-1 and TRBJ2-3): KAGVTQTPRYLIKTRGQQVTLSCSPISGHRSVSWYQQTPGQGLQFLFEYFSETQRNKGNFPGRFSGRQFSNSRSEMNVSTLELGDSALYLCASSLVSGSSTDTQYFGPGTRLTVL.

The chain is built from TRBV28 and TRBJ2-7; D unresolved. Germline V gene sequence: CDR1 MDHEN, CDR2 SYDVKM. Trimming removed 2 bases from V and 6 bases from J, with 8 bases in between. CDR3 length equals 12 residues. The CDR3: CASSLSPSEQYF. The CDR3 bases are TGTGCCAGCAGTTTAAGCCCCAGCGAGCAGTACTTC.